This TCR beta chain is from a study of blood T cell repertoires in COVID-19. In the study overall: PBMCs, B-cell-depleted T cells, or T cells were the source of the cDNA or gDNA that made up the material.

Sequencing was performed with immunoSEQ multiplex PCR; in TCRdb, only in-frame clones are kept and a portion is missing. The sample has tens of thousands of clones; 88% are singletons. The sample consisted of peripheral blood. The receptor's source is a man older than 75 with acute or convalescent COVID-19.

The CDR3 DNA is TGTGCCAGCAGTCCGGAGTTCCTGGGCTATGGCTACACCTTC. Translated: CASSPEFLGYGYTF. The chain has TRBV28 and TRBJ1-2; D remains unclear. CDR1 is MDHEN, CDR2 SYDVKM, per germline. The ends were cut back, 5 bases at V and 4 bases at J, with 14 bases in the middle. The CDR3 is made up of 14 amino acids.